In its sample, the clone carrying this T cell receptor beta chain was seen a few times. The sample comes from a study of T cell clonotyping in hematopoietic cell transplantation. Measured with immunoSEQ multiplex PCR; TCRdb has only the in-frame clones, and not every one. The sample has about 6,000 clones; roughly 78% are singletons. CDR1 is SGHVS, CDR2 FNYEAQ, per germline. V was clipped by 3 bases and J by 3 bases; unmatched bases: 6. CDR3 length equals 15 residues. Sample: peripheral blood mononuclear cells, taken 180 days after allogeneic stem cell transplant. The sequence derives from a male patient between 65 and 79 years old who had an allogeneic stem cell transplant from an unrelated donor, so T cells may come from the graft donor. Some clones in this sample may be carry-over from other donors' samples. The chain joins TRBV7-6 to TRBJ1-2; 8 nucleotides match TRBD1. Written as DNA, the CDR3 is TGTGCCAGCAGCTTCAGTACAGGGGGGGACTATGGCTACACCTTC. Its protein product is CASSFSTGGDYGYTF.